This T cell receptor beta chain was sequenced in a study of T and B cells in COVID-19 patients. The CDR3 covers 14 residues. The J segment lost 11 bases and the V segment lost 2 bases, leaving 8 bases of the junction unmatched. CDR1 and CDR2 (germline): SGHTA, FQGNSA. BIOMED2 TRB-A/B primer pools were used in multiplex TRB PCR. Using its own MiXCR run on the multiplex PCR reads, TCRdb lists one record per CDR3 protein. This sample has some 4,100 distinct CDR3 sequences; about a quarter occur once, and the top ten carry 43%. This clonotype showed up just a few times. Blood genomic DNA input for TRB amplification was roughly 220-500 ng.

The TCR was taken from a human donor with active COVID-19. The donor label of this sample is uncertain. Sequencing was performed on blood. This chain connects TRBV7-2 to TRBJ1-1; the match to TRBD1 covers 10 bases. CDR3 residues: CASSLRRTGGEAFF. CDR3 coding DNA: TGTGCCAGCAGCTTAAGGAGGACAGGGGGAGAGGCTTTCTTT. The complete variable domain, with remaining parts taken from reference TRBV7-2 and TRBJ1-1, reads GAGVSQSPSNKVTEKGKDVELRCDPISGHTALYWYRQSLGQGLEFLIYFQGNSAPDKSGLPSDRFSAERTGGSVSTLTIQRTQQEDSAVYLCASSLRRTGGEAFFGQGTRLTVV.